This T cell receptor beta chain was identified in a study of blood T cell repertoires in COVID-19. The overall study: Sites in the United States, Italy and Spain provided acute and convalescent COVID-19 samples. PBMCs, B-cell-depleted T cells, or T cells provided the cDNA or gDNA that made up the material.

Trimming shortened V by 2 bases and J by 0 bases, and 5 bases separated the two germline ends. The germline CDR1 and CDR2 sequences are SGHTA and FQGTGA. This CDR3 spans 15 amino acids. Source study methods: By means of reference gene primer amplification, nucleated cell counts were estimated. Sequenced by immunoSEQ multiplex PCR; TCRdb stores in-frame clones only, minus some. V, J and clone size are those of that table, while D and trimming were read from the DNA. The sample shows tens of thousands of clones, 85% to 90% of them seen only once. The receptor was isolated from a man aged 65-85 years with acute or convalescent COVID-19. The rearrangement uses TRBV7-3 and TRBJ1-6; D is undetermined. Sequencing was done on a sample of peripheral blood. For the CDR3, the DNA is TGTGCCAGCAGCTTACGGGTCTCCTATAATTCACCCCTCCACTTT. Its protein is CASSLRVSYNSPLHF.